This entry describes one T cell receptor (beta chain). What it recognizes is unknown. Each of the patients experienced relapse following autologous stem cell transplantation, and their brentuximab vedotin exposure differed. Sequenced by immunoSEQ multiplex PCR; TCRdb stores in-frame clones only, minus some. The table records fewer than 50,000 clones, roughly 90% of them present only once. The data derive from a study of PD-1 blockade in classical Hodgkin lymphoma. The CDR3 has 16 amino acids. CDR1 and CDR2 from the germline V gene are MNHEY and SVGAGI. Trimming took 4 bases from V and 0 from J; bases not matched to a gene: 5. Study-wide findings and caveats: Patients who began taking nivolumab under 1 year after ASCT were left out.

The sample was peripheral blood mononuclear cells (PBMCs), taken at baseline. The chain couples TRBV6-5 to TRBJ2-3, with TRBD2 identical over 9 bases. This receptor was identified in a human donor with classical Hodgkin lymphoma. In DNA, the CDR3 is TGTGCCAGCAGTTCCGAGACTAGCGGAAGCACAGATACGCAGTATTTT. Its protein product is CASSSETSGSTDTQYF.